A selection of T cell receptor beta chains follows, all from one sample in a study of OX40 agonist ivuxolimab in advanced cancers. Data came from immunoSEQ multiplex PCR; TCRdb stores just in-frame clones and leaves some out. The sample lists 35,000 to 55,000 clones, 84% occurring once. This specimen consisted of CD4+ or CD8+ T cells sorted from blood, obtained in a trial of the OX40 agonist ivuxolimab. The source of these receptors is an adult with an advanced solid tumor such as melanoma, head and neck, liver or kidney cancer. Both conserved end residues are part of each CDR3. D genes are given only for firm matches.

d_call: -; v_call: TRBV5-1; j_call: TRBJ2-1; cdr3_nt: TGCGCCAGCAGCTTGCTGGGACTTCTATACAATGAGCAGTTCTTC; cdr3_aa: CASSLLGLLYNEQFF
d_call: TRBD2; v_call: TRBV28; j_call: TRBJ2-1; cdr3_nt: TGTGCCAGCAGTTTAGTGGGCCCCGGGTGGGGGGGAAAGAATGAGCAGTTCTTC; cdr3_aa: CASSLVGPGWGGKNEQFF
d_call: -; v_call: TRBV7-9; j_call: TRBJ2-2; cdr3_nt: TGTGCCAGCAGCCTACCCGGCAGGGACACCGGGGAGCTGTTTTTT; cdr3_aa: CASSLPGRDTGELFF
d_call: -; v_call: TRBV4-1; j_call: TRBJ2-3; cdr3_nt: TGCGCCAGCAGCCAAGCTTTACTTCGCACAGATACGCAGTATTTT; cdr3_aa: CASSQALLRTDTQYF
d_call: TRBD2; v_call: TRBV4-2; j_call: TRBJ2-5; cdr3_nt: TGTGCCAGCAGCCAACTAGGAGAGCGGGAGCAAGAGACCCAGTACTTC; cdr3_aa: CASSQLGEREQETQYF
d_call: -; v_call: TRBV29-1; j_call: TRBJ1-2; cdr3_nt: TGCAGCGTCGTCGGCCTAGAGGGCTACACCTTC; cdr3_aa: CSVVGLEGYTF
d_call: -; v_call: TRBV2; j_call: TRBJ1-2; cdr3_nt: TGTGCCAACTCAATGGAGGGCGATTTGCGCTATGGCTACACCTTC; cdr3_aa: CANSMEGDLRYGYTF
d_call: TRBD2; v_call: TRBV7-6; j_call: TRBJ2-3; cdr3_nt: TGTGCCAGCAGCTTTTTAAGCGGGGGGGCAGATACGCAGTATTTT; cdr3_aa: CASSFLSGGADTQYF
d_call: -; v_call: TRBV5-4; j_call: TRBJ2-7; cdr3_nt: TGTGCCAGCAGCGGGGACTCAAGGGGCCACGAGCAGTACTTC; cdr3_aa: CASSGDSRGHEQYF
d_call: -; v_call: TRBV6-5; j_call: TRBJ2-1; cdr3_nt: TGTGCCAGCACCTCGGGACTTCTCAAGGAGCAGTTCTTC; cdr3_aa: CASTSGLLKEQFF